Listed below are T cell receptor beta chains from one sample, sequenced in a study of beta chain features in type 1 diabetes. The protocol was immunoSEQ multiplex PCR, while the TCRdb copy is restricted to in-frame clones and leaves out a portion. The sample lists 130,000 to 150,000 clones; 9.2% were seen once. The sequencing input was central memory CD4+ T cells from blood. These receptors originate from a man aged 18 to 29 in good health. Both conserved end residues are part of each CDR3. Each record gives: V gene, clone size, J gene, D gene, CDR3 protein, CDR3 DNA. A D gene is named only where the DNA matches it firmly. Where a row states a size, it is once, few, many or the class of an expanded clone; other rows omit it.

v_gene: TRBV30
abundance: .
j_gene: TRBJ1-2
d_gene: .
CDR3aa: CAGRHGVDYGYTF
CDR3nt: TGTGCCGGAAGACACGGGGTCGACTATGGCTACACCTTC

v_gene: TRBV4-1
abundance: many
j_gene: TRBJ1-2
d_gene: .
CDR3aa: CASSPSTGANYGYTF
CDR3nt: TGCGCCAGCAGCCCTTCCACGGGGGCTAACTATGGCTACACCTTC

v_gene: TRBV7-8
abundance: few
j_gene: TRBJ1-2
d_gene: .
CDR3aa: CASSSASAGNYGYTF
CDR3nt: TGTGCCAGCAGCTCGGCGTCAGCGGGCAACTATGGCTACACCTTC

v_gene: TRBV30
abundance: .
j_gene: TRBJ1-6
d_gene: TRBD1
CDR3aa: CAWSQGAGPLHF
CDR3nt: TGTGCCTGGAGTCAGGGGGCCGGTCCCCTCCACTTT

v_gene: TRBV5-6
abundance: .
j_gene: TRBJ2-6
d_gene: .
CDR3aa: CASTPLSSGANVLTF
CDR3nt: TGTGCCAGCACCCCTTTATCCTCTGGGGCCAACGTCCTGACTTTC

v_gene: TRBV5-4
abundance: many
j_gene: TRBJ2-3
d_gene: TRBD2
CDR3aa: CASSGIGTSSTRDTQYF
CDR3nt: TGTGCCAGCAGCGGAATAGGGACTAGCTCGACTCGGGATACGCAGTATTTT

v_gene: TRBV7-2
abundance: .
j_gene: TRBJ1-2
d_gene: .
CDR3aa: CASSPDTGVYGYTF
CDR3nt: TGTGCCAGCAGCCCAGACACAGGAGTCTATGGCTACACCTTC

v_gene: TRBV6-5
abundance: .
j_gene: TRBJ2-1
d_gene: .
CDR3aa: CASSYSPDSYNEQFF
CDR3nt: TGTGCCAGCAGTTACTCGCCGGACAGTTACAATGAGCAGTTCTTC

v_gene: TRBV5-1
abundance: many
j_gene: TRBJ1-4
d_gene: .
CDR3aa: CASSFQSNEKLFF
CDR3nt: TGCGCCAGCAGCTTCCAGTCGAATGAAAAACTGTTTTTT

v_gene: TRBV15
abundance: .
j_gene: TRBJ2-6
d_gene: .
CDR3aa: CATSNQLPSSGANVLTF
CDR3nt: TGTGCCACCAGCAATCAACTTCCATCCTCTGGGGCCAACGTCCTGACTTTC

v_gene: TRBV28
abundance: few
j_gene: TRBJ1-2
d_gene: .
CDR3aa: CASSPTGTLANYGYTF
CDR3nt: TGTGCCAGCAGTCCGACCGGGACATTAGCTAACTATGGCTACACCTTC

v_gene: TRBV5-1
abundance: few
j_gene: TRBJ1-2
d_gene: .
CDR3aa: CASSSAPDSSWSYTF
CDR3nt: TGCGCCAGCAGCTCAGCGCCGGACAGTTCGTGGAGCTACACCTTC

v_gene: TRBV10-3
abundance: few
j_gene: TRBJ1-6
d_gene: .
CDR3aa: CAISESGNYNSPLHF
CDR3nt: TGTGCCATCAGTGAGTCGGGCAATTATAATTCACCCCTCCACTTT

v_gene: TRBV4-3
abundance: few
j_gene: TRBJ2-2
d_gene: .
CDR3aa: CASSQERFSGELFF
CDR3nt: TGCGCCAGCAGCCAAGAACGGTTTTCCGGGGAGCTGTTTTTT

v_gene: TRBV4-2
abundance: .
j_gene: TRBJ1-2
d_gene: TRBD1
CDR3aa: CASSLSGQANYGYTF
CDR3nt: TGTGCCAGCAGCCTCAGCGGACAGGCTAACTATGGCTACACCTTC

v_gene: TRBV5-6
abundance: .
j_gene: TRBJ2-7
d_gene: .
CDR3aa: CASSLVETATKQYF
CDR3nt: TGTGCCAGCAGCTTGGTTGAGACAGCTACAAAGCAGTACTTC

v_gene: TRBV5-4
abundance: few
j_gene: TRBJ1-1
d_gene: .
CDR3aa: CASSPDRFTEAFF
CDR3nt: TGTGCCAGCAGCCCAGACAGGTTTACTGAAGCTTTCTTT

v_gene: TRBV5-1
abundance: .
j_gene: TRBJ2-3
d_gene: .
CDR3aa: CASSLGDINTDTQYF
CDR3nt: TGCGCCAGCAGCTTGGGGGACATTAACACAGATACGCAGTATTTT

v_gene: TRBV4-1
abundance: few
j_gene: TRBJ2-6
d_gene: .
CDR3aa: CASSQVSSSGANVLTF
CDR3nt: TGCGCCAGCAGCCAAGTCTCCTCGTCTGGGGCCAACGTCCTGACTTTC

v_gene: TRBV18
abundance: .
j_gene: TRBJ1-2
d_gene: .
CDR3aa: CASSPLSDYGYTF
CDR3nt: TGTGCCAGCTCACCATTATCAGACTATGGCTACACCTTC

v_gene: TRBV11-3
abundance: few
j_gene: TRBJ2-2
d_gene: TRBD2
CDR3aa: CASSLRGGSGGSDTGELFF
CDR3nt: TGTGCCAGCAGCTTAAGGGGCGGTAGCGGGGGCTCAGACACCGGGGAGCTGTTTTTT

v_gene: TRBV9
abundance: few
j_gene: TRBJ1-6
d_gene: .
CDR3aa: CASSARQNSYNSPLHF
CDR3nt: TGTGCCAGCAGCGCCCGACAGAACTCCTATAATTCACCCCTCCACTTT

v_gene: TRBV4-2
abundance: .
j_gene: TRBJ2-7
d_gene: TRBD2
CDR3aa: CASSPTGTSFYEQYF
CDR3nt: TGTGCCAGCAGCCCCACCGGGACTAGTTTCTACGAGCAGTACTTC

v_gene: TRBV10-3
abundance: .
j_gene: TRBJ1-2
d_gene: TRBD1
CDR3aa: CAISEQLGTGISNYGYTF
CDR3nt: TGTGCCATCAGTGAACAATTGGGGACAGGGATCTCTAACTATGGCTACACCTTC

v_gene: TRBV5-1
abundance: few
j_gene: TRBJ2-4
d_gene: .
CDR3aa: CASGVGGPKNIQYF
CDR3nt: TGCGCCAGCGGGGTAGGGGGACCGAAAAACATTCAGTACTTC

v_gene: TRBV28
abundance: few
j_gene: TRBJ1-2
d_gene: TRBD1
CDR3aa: CAIKTGQGNYGYTF
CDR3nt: TGTGCCATCAAGACGGGACAGGGGAACTATGGCTACACCTTC

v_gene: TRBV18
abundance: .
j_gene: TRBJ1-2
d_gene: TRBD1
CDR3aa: CASSPDRGAGGYTF
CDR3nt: TGTGCCAGCTCACCGGACAGGGGAGCTGGTGGCTACACCTTC

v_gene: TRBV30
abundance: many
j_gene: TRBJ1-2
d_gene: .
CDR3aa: CACLRGGNYGYTF
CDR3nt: TGTGCCTGCTTGAGGGGGGGAAACTATGGCTACACCTTC

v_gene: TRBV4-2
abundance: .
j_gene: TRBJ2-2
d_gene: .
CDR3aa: CASSQAGTSTGELFF
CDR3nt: TGTGCCAGCAGCCAAGCAGGAACTTCCACCGGGGAGCTGTTTTTT

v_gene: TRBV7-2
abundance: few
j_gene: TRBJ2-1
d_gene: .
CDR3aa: CASSLMGQTGRSNEQFF
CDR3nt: TGTGCCAGCAGCTTAATGGGACAAACGGGACGGAGCAATGAGCAGTTCTTC

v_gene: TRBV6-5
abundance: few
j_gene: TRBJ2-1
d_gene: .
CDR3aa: CASSRRDEQFF
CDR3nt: TGTGCCAGCAGTCGGAGGGATGAGCAGTTCTTC

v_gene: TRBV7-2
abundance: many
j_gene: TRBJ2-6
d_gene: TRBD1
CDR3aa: CASSPGDRGALTF
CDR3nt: TGTGCCAGCAGCCCCGGGGACAGGGGAGCCCTGACTTTC

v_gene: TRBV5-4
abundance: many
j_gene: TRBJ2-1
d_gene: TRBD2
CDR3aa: CASSSARLADNEQFF
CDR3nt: TGTGCCAGCAGCTCTGCCCGACTAGCGGACAATGAGCAGTTCTTC

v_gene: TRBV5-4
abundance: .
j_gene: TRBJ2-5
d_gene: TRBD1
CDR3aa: CASSLDRGPLGEQYF
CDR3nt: TGTGCCAGCAGCCTGGACAGGGGGCCGCTGGGAGAGCAGTACTTC

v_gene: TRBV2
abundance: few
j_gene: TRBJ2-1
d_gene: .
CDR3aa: CASRVDRAGSEQFF
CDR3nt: TGTGCCAGCAGGGTTGACAGGGCGGGGAGTGAGCAGTTCTTC

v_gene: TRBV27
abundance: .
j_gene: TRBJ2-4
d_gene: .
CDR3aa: CASRPRQNLAKNIQYF
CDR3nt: TGTGCCAGCAGACCCCGACAGAATCTAGCCAAAAACATTCAGTACTTC

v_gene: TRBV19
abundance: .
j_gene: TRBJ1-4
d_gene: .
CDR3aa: CASSTRPGRIEKLFF
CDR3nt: TGTGCCAGTAGTACCCGGCCAGGGAGGATTGAAAAACTGTTTTTT

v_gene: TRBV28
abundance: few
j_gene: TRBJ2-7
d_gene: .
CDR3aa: CARCRDCPYEQYF
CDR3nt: TGTGCCAGGTGCCGGGACTGTCCTTACGAGCAGTACTTC

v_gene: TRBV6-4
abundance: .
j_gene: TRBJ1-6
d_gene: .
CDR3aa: CASSPRAVENSPLHF
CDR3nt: TGTGCCAGCAGTCCCCGCGCGGTGGAGAATTCACCCCTCCACTTT

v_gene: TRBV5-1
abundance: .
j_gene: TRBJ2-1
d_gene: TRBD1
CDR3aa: CASSVDRGAYNEQFF
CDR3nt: TGCGCCAGCAGCGTGGACAGGGGAGCCTACAATGAGCAGTTCTTC

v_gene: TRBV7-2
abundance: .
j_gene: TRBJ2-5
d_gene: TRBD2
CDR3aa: CASSRTSGGGETQYF
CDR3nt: TGTGCCAGCAGCAGGACTAGCGGGGGGGGTGAGACCCAGTACTTC

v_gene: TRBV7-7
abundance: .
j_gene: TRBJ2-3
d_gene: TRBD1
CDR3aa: CASSLGTGHTDTQYF
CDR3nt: TGTGCCAGCAGCTTAGGGACAGGGCACACAGATACGCAGTATTTT

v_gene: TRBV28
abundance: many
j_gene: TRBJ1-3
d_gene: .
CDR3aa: CASRSPGEGAGNTIYF
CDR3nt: TGTGCCAGCAGGTCCCCCGGGGAAGGCGCGGGAAACACCATATATTTT

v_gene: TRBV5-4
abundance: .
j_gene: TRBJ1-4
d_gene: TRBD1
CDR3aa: CASSLQQGNEKLFF
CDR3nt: TGTGCCAGCAGCTTGCAACAGGGGAATGAAAAACTGTTTTTT

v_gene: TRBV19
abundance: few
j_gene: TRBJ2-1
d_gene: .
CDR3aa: CASSGVGRVNEQFF
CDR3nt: TGTGCCAGTAGTGGCGTGGGCAGGGTCAATGAGCAGTTCTTC

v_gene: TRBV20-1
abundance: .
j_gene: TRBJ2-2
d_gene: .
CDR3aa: CSAGGLGELFF
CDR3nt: TGCAGTGCTGGGGGCCTCGGGGAGCTGTTTTTT

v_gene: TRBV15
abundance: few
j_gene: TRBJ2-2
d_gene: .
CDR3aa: CATSVRGTGELFF
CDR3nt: TGTGCCACCAGCGTACGGGGAACCGGGGAGCTGTTTTTT

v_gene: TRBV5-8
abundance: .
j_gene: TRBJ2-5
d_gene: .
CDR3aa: CASRVGWGGETQYF
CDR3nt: TGTGCCAGCAGGGTGGGATGGGGCGGAGAGACCCAGTACTTC

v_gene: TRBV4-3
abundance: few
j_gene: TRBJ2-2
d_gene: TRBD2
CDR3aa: CASSQGVLAVLTGELFF
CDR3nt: TGCGCCAGCAGCCAAGGAGTTCTAGCGGTGCTCACCGGGGAGCTGTTTTTT

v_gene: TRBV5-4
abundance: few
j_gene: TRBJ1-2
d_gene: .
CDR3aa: CASSPTPLDGYTF
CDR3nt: TGTGCCAGCAGCCCTACCCCGTTAGATGGCTACACCTTC

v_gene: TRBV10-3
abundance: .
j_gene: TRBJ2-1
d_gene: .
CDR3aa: CAISDLGGHSSYNEQFF
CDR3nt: TGTGCCATCAGTGATTTAGGGGGTCACAGCTCCTACAATGAGCAGTTCTTC

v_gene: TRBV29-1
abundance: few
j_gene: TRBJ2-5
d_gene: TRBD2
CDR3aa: CSVDRASGVQETQYF
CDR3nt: TGCAGCGTTGATAGGGCTAGCGGGGTGCAAGAGACCCAGTACTTC

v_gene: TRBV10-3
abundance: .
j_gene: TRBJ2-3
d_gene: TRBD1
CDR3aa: CAISALGQGAKDTQYF
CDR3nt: TGTGCCATCAGTGCCCTCGGACAGGGGGCGAAAGATACGCAGTATTTT

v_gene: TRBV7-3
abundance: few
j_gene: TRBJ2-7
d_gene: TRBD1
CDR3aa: CASSSGQGWDEQYF
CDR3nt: TGTGCCAGCAGCTCCGGACAGGGTTGGGACGAGCAGTACTTC

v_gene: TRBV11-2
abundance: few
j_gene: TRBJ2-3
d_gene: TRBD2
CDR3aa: CASSSSSGGGADTQYF
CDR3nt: TGTGCCAGCAGCTCCTCTAGCGGGGGCGGGGCAGATACGCAGTATTTT

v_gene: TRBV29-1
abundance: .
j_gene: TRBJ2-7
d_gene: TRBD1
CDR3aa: CSVGDREGEQYF
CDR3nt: TGCAGCGTGGGGGACAGGGAGGGCGAGCAGTACTTC

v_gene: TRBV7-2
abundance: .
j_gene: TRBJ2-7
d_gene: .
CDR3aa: CASSLARGAGTPYEQYF
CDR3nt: TGTGCCAGCAGCTTAGCCCGGGGGGCAGGGACCCCCTACGAGCAGTACTTC

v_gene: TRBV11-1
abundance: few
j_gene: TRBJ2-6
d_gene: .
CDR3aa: CASSSDILSGANVLTF
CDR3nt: TGTGCCAGCAGCTCGGACATCCTCTCTGGGGCCAACGTCCTGACTTTC

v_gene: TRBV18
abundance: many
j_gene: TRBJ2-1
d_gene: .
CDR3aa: CASSPAGSYNEQFF
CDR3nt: TGTGCCAGCTCACCAGCCGGCTCCTACAATGAGCAGTTCTTC